This T cell receptor beta chain is from a study of beta chain features in type 1 diabetes. Study results and limitations: More deletions and fewer insertions at VDJ junctions were seen in type 1 diabetes patients. High-TCR-expressing cells could be over-represented by cDNA sequencing. Shortening that was moderate but significant affected the TCRB CDR3s of Type 1 diabetes patients in all four CD4+ subsets.

This clone was counted many times. The antigen remains undetermined. CD45RO/CCR7/CD25/CD127/CD95/CD27 staining was used to isolate CD4+ naive, central memory, regulatory and stem cell-like memory cells by sorting. CDR1 and CDR2 from the germline V gene are SGHDN and FVKESK. V was trimmed by 3 bases and J by 2 bases, leaving 14 bases between them. The CDR3 contains 15 residues. The study reverse transcribed the entire isolated RNA, so it sequenced expressed TCRB transcripts. Libraries were prepared by immunoSEQ multiplex PCR; TCRdb keeps only in-frame clonotypes and omits some of them. Among fewer than 350,000 clones listed, approximately 8.1% were seen once.

The TCR originated in a woman between 18 and 29 years old in good health. The source material was central memory CD4+ T cells from blood. This chain connects TRBV14 to TRBJ2-7; D tentatively reads TRBD1 or TRBD2 (5 bases each). The DNA of the CDR3 is TGTGCCAGCAGCCATTCCGGGGCGATGGCCTACGAGCAGTACGTC. This translates into CASSHSGAMAYEQYV.